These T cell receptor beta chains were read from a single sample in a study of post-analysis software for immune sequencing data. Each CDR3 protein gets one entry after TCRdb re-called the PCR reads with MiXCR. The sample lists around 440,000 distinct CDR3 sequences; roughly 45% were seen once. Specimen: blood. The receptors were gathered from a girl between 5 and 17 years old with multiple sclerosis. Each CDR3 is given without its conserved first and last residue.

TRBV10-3,AVSLGGEQY
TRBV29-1,SEQGSGNEQF
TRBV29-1,SVETRDSLF
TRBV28,ASSRYFEQF
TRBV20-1,SGFNNEQF
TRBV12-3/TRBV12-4,ASRPPIGEQY
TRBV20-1,SARGPSGSSYNEQF
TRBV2,ASSEALLGANVLT
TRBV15,ATSRAPGTSRIQY
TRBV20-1,SALVGGGNQPQH
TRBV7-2,ASSARTSGGGIEQY
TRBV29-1,SVGTGGFIDTQY
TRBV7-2,ASLHSSGRRETQY
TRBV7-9,ASSLRAGELYEQY
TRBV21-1,ASGKALHGGGGEQY
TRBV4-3,ASSPIRAAEQF
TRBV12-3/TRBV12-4,ASSLGSLSTDTQY
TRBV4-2,ASSQGTSSANYGYT
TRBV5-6,ASSLVPSQGRFQETQY
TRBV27,ASSTTRIGPWADTQY
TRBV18,ASSPAGRPYEQY
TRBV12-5,ASGYTASRVVDTQY
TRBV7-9,ASSDRENQPQH
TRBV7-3,ASSRVLNTEAF
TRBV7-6,ASSLDLAGVREQF
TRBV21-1,ASSTLAPSTDTQY
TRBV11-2,ASSPRRDTEAF
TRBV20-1,SAEELSGATDTQY
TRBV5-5,ASSLSFGRMNSPLH
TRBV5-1,ASSSSGNIQY
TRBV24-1,ATSDPGTSTDTQY
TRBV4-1,ASSGRLAGGLKETQY
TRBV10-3,AISESQDNEQF
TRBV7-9,ASESGHEQF
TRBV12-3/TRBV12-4,ASSRSGQGYEQY
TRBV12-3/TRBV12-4,ASSLGVGVGTKTQY
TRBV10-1,ASSGTSGETQY
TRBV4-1,ASSQERDRGGQPQH
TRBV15,ATSRWDSSYEQY
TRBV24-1,ATSDQSGRAMNEQF
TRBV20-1,SAQARAAYSGANVLT
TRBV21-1,ASSKKGGQTFYGYT
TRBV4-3,ASSHRQGGSADTQY
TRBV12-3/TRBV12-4,ASSLGARGQDSYGYT
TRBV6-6,ASSHSTGLYEQY
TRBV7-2,ASSRGRGTLGTDTQY
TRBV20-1,SASTQAGTYEQY
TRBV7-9,ASSWSSGADTQY
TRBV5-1,ASSLGTDSYEQY
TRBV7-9,ASSRREVKETQY